The clone carrying this TCR beta chain came up a few times. Its antigen is not identified. Method: immunoSEQ multiplex PCR; TCRdb's copy keeps in-frame clones and lacks some. Of 60,000 or so clones listed, about 90% are singletons. The data stem from a study of cytomegalovirus exposure and HLA in healthy donors. Study observations and caveats: Researchers catalogued 164 TCR beta chains as cytomegalovirus-associated. The TCR clusters that emerged in the first cohort tended, a later analysis found, to co-occur in the approximately 130 validation repertoires. It was confirmed in vitro that three of the CMV-associated chains were specific for CMV antigens.

In germline, CDR1 is SGHRS, CDR2 YFSETQ. With V trimmed by 2 bases and J by 3 bases, 6 bases remained unmatched. CDR3 length equals 15 residues. While the first cohort had over 650 subjects, the donors belonged to the separate validation cohort of over a hundred subjects. The chain is built from TRBV5-1 and TRBJ2-7; TRBD2 matches 9 bases. Sequencing was carried out using PBMCs. This clonotype was obtained from a woman in her late teens or twenties in good health and CMV-seronegative. The DNA of the CDR3 is TGCGCCAGCAGCTTAGTAAGCGGGGGGAGCTACGAGCAGTACTTC. This sequence encodes CASSLVSGGSYEQYF.